This TCR beta chain was obtained from a study of T cells after yellow fever vaccination. The overall study: Those fractions that held only low numbers of cells were prepared using the SMART-Seq v4 Ultra Low Input RNA kit.

Study outcomes and limitations: Contamination of FACS-sorted repertoires by abundant clonotypes from the bulk population could occur.

A few counts support this clonotype. Antigen specificity is unknown. This CDR3 is built from 14 residues. The germline V gene has CDR1 SEHNR and CDR2 FQNEAQ (reference sequence). Trimming removed 2 bases from V and 7 bases from J, with 15 bases in between. Production of TCR cDNA was by 5'RACE template switching, which also added a universal primer site and UMIs. TCRdb recomputed calls from the 5' RACE reads with MiXCR, one row per CDR3 protein. In the table there are about 170,000 distinct CDR3 sequences, more than 9.5% of which are singletons. This sequence joins TRBV7-9 and TRBJ2-7, with D tentatively TRBD1 (5 bases). The clonotype originates from a man aged 18 to 30 who received the YFV17D yellow fever vaccine. Sequenced here: CD8+ T cells sorted from PBMCs, sampled 15 days after the yellow fever booster vaccination. CDR3 region: CASSLQDIGEEQYF. CDR3 in DNA: TGTGCCAGCAGCTTACAGGACATTGGAGAAGAGCAGTACTTC.